This T cell receptor (beta chain) was profiled in a study of T cell responses to AZD1222 COVID-19 vaccine. Produced via immunoSEQ multiplex PCR; TCRdb's table is partial and in-frame only. The table includes approximately 100,000 clones, 85% to 95% detected once. V dropped 5 bases and J dropped 4 bases, with 17 bases sitting between them. This CDR3 has 15 residues. Germline values: CDR1 MDHEN, CDR2 SYDVKM. This clone was found a few times. The source of this sequence is an adult in good health. The sample in question was peripheral blood, obtained on day 0 of AZD1222 vaccination. This chain uses TRBV28 with TRBJ1-2, with D tentatively TRBD1 (6 bases). The CDR3 here is CASSPDQGRGYGYTF. CDR3 DNA: TGTGCCAGCAGTCCAGATCAGGGGAGGGGCTATGGCTACACCTTC.